Listed below are T cell receptor beta chains from one sample, sequenced in a study of CD8+ T cells in alopecia areata. Clones were read by immunoSEQ multiplex PCR, and TCRdb kept only the in-frame ones, dropping some. The sample yields 120,000 or so clones, approximately 38% seen once. Sequencing was performed on CD4+ T cells sorted from blood. Every receptor here comes from a human donor with alopecia areata. The CDR3 runs from the conserved cysteine through the conserved F or W. The order of the fields is J gene, V gene, CDR3 length, CDR3 protein.

TRBJ2-1 | TRBV6-6 | 15 | CASSYLSGNGREQFF
TRBJ2-7 | TRBV5-1 | 13 | CASSVQSRYEQYF
TRBJ2-2 | TRBV7-2 | 14 | CASTPTANTGELFF
TRBJ2-2 | TRBV30 | 13 | CAWSPANTGELFF
TRBJ2-2 | TRBV29-1 | 13 | CSVAVYNTGELFF
TRBJ2-3 | TRBV7-3 | 14 | CASSLAGLARTQYF
TRBJ2-3 | TRBV7-2 | 14 | CASSRTASTDTQYF
TRBJ2-7 | TRBV7-3 | 14 | CASSFGLAGYEQYF
TRBJ2-3 | TRBV4-1 | 10 | CASHRDTQYF
TRBJ2-2 | TRBV6-5 | 16 | CASSYLQLRGPGELFF
TRBJ1-5 | TRBV29-1 | 12 | CSVGTDGKPQHF
TRBJ2-1 | TRBV10-3 | 15 | CAISDGDLGLNEQFF
TRBJ1-1 | TRBV28 | 14 | CASSNRGPNTEAFF
TRBJ1-1 | TRBV5-1 | 13 | CASSFTGGTEAFF
TRBJ2-6 | TRBV6-6 | 15 | CASSPRPSGANVLTF
TRBJ2-1 | TRBV19 | 16 | CASSPGRLGIVNEQFF
TRBJ1-2 | TRBV6-1 | 15 | CASTLTTGANYGYTF
TRBJ2-1 | TRBV10-3 | 12 | CAISATDNEQFF
TRBJ2-5 | TRBV4-3 | 17 | CASSQESGTLGQETQYF
TRBJ2-3 | TRBV29-1 | 13 | CSVEYRAADTQYF
TRBJ2-1 | TRBV5-1 | 17 | CASSRPDRGSSYNEQFF
TRBJ2-1 | TRBV29-1 | 16 | CSVENRGSSSYNEQFF
TRBJ2-5 | TRBV29-1 | 15 | CSAGTSGSPQETQYF
TRBJ2-1 | TRBV5-1 | 14 | CASSPGTSYNEQFF
TRBJ2-7 | TRBV29-1 | 12 | CSGRWGLYEQYF
TRBJ1-1 | TRBV4-1 | 17 | CASSQAGGRVLGAEAFF
TRBJ2-7 | TRBV18 | 14 | CASSPKSGSYEQYF
TRBJ1-2 | TRBV29-1 | 12 | CSVGTATYGYTF